This T cell receptor beta chain was sequenced in a study of blood T cell repertoires in COVID-19. Method: immunoSEQ multiplex PCR; TCRdb's copy keeps in-frame clones and lacks some. The data show around 100,000 clones, 84% seen once. CDR3 length: 15 amino acids. Germline loops: CDR1 MNHEY, CDR2 SVGAGI. The V end was cut by 6 bases, the J end by 0 bases, with 11 bases between. This clonotype was obtained from a human donor in a cohort sampled during active COVID-19. This chain joins TRBV6-5 and TRBJ1-4; D may be TRBD1 (5 bases). Source material: peripheral blood. The CDR3 DNA reads TGTGCCAGCAGCCAGGGTCAGTCAACTAATGAAAAACTGTTTTTT. As protein: CASSQGQSTNEKLFF.